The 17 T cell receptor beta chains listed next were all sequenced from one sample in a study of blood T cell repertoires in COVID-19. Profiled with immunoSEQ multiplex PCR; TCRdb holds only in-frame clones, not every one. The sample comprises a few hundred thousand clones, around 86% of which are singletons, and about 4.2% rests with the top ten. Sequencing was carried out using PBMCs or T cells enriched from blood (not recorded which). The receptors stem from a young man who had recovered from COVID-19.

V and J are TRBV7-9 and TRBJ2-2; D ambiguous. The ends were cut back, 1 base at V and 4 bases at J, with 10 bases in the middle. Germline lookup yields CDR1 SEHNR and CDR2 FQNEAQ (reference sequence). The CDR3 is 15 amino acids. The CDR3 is CASSLVWQATGELFF. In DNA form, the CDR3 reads TGTGCCAGCAGCTTAGTCTGGCAGGCCACCGGGGAGCTGTTTTTT.

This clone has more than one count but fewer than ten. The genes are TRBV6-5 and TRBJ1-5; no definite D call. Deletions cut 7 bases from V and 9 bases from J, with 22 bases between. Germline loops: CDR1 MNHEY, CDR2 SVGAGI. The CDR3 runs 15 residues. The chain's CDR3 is CASTSQALGSVPQHF. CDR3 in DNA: TGTGCCAGCACCTCCCAGGCACTCGGTTCAGTGCCCCAGCATTTT.

Here the CDR3 reads CASSLTNRAYNSPLHF. CDR3 bases: TGTGCCAGCAGTTTGACTAACAGGGCCTATAATTCACCCCTCCACTTT. The chain is built from TRBV27 and TRBJ1-6, with D perhaps TRBD1 (6 bases). The V gene's germline CDR1 is MNHEY and CDR2 SMNVEV (reference sequence). Trimming removed 3 bases at V and 2 bases at J, with 11 bases between. The CDR3 length is 16 residues.

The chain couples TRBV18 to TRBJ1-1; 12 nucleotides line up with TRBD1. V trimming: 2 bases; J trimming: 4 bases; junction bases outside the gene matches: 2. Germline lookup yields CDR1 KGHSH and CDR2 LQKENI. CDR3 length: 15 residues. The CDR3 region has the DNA TGTGCCAGCTCACCAGGGACAGGGGGCTTCACTGAAGCTTTCTTT. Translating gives CASSPGTGGFTEAFF.

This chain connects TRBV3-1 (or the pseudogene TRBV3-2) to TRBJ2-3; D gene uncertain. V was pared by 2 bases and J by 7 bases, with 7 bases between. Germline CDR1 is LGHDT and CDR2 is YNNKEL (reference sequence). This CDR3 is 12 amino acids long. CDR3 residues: CASSQTGNTQYF. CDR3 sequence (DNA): TGTGCCAGCAGCCAAACGGGTAATACGCAGTATTTT.

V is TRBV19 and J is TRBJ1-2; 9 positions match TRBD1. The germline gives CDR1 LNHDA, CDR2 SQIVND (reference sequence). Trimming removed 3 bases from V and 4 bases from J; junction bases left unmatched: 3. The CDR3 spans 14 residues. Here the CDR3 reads CASSIGTGPYGYTF. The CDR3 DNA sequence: TGTGCCAGTAGTATCGGGACAGGGCCCTATGGCTACACCTTC.

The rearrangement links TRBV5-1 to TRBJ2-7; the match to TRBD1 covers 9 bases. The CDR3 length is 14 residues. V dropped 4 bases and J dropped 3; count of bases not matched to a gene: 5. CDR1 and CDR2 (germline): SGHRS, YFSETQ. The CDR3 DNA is TGCGCCAGCAGCGAGACAGGGGGTAACTACGAGCAGTACTTC. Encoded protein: CASSETGGNYEQYF. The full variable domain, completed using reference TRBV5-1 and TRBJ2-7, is KAGVTQTPRYLIKTRGQQVTLSCSPISGHRSVSWYQQTPGQGLQFLFEYFSETQRNKGNFPGRFSGRQFSNSRSEMNVSTLELGDSALYLCASSETGGNYEQYFGPGTRLTVT.

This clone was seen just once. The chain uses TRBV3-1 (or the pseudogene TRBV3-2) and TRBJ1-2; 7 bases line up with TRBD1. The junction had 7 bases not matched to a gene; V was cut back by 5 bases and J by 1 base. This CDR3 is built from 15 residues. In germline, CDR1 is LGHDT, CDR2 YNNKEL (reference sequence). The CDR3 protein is CASSWTGTVNYGYTF. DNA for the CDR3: TGTGCCAGCAGCTGGACAGGAACTGTTAACTATGGCTACACCTTC.

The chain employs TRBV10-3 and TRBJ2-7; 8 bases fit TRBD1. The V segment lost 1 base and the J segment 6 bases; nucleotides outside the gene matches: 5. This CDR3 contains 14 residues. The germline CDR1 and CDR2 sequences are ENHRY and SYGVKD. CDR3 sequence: CAISEWTGSAEQYF. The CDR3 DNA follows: TGTGCCATCAGTGAGTGGACAGGGTCGGCCGAGCAGTACTTC.

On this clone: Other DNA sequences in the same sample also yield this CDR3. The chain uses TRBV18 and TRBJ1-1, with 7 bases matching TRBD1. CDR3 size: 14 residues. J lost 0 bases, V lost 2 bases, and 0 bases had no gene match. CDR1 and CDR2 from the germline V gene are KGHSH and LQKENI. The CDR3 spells CASSPTGVNTEAFF. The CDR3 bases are TGTGCCAGCTCACCAACAGGGGTGAACACTGAAGCTTTCTTT.

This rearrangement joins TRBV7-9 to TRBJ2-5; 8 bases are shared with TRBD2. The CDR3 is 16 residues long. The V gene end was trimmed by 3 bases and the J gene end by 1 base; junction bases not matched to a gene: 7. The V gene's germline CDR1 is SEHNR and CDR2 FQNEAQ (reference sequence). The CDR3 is CASSFGAGGVQETQYF. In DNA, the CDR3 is TGTGCCAGCAGCTTTGGAGCCGGGGGGGTCCAAGAGACCCAGTACTTC.

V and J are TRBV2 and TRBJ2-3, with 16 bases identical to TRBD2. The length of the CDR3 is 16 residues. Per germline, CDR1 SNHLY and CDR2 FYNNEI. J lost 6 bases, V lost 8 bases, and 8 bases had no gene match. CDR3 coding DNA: TGTGCCAGCGCCGGGACTAGCGGGGGGGCAAGGGATACGCAGTATTTT. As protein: CASAGTSGGARDTQYF.

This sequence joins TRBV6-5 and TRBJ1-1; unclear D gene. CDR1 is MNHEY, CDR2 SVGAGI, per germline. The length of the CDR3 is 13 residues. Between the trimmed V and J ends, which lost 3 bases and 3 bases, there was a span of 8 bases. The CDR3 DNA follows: TGTGCCAGCAGTTATCGAGGATACACTGAAGCTTTCTTT. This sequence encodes CASSYRGYTEAFF.

CDR3: CASSSHRGGTEAFF. The CDR3 DNA sequence: TGTGCCAGTAGTAGCCATCGGGGGGGCACTGAAGCTTTCTTT. V gene TRBV19 combines with J gene TRBJ1-1; possibly TRBD1 for D (5 bases). CDR3 length: 14 residues. V lost 4 bases to trimming and J lost 4 bases, with 13 bases between them. Germline loops: CDR1 LNHDA, CDR2 SQIVND (reference sequence).

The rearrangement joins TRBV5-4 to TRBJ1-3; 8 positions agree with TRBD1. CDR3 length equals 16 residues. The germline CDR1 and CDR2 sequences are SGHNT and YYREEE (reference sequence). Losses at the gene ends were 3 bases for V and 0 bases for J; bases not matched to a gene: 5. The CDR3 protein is CASSSGTGSSGNTIYF. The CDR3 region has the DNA TGTGCCAGCAGCTCCGGGACAGGTTCCTCTGGAAACACCATATATTTT.

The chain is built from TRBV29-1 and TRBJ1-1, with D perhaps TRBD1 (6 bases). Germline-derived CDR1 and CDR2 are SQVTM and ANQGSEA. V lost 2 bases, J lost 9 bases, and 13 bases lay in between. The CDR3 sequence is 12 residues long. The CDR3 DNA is TGCAGCGTTGAATCCGGACAGCCCAAAGCTTTCTTT. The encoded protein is CSVESGQPKAFF.

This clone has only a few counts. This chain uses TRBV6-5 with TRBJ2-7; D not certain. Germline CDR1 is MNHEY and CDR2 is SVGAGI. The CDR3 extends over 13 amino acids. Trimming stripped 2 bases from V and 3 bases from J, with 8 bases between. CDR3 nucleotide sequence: TGTGCCAGCAGTTACGGCTACAGCTACGAGCAGTACTTC. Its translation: CASSYGYSYEQYF.